Listed here are 25 T cell receptor beta chains from one sample, sequenced in a study of T cell responses to AZD1222 COVID-19 vaccine (dated by TCRdb to the early 2020s). In the paper's terms, the time point label means: baseline before first vaccination. The library came from the immunoSEQ multiplex PCR assay. TCRdb carries this immuneACCESS record with in-frame sequences only. Its versions omit some clonotypes, under half of them owing to an unresolved V gene in the studies checked, with the rest unexplained. Counted in this sample were around 76,000 clones; roughly 84% of them appeared once. The top ten clonotypes cover 8% to 10% of the sample. The sample was peripheral blood, taken on day 0 of AZD1222 vaccination. Receptor source: an adult in good health.

The V gene is TRBV28, the J gene TRBJ1-2, with TRBD1 matching 7 bases. The CDR3 totals 14 residues. CDR1 and CDR2 from the germline V gene are MDHEN and SYDVKM. V lost 5 bases, J lost 7 bases, and 10 bases stayed unmatched. The CDR3, as DNA: TGTGCCAGCAGTGGGGGAGACAGGGAAGGTGGCTACACCTTC. It is translated as CASSGGDREGGYTF.

The rearrangement links TRBV3-1 (or the pseudogene TRBV3-2) to TRBJ1-1; D call uncertain. This CDR3 has 14 residues. V lost 0 bases to trimming and J lost 11 bases, with 16 bases between them. The V gene's germline CDR1 is LGHDT and CDR2 YNNKEL (reference sequence). The CDR3: CASSQDFVVIGAFF. In nucleotides, the CDR3 is TGTGCCAGCAGCCAAGATTTCGTGGTCATCGGGGCTTTCTTT.

This chain connects TRBV10-3 to TRBJ1-6, with D maybe TRBD1 (5 bases). The CDR3 length is 14 residues. The germline V and J ends were trimmed by 10 bases and 7 bases, with 17 bases remaining between them. Germline V lookup: CDR1 ENHRY, CDR2 SYGVKD. As DNA, the CDR3 is TGTGCCACTAGCTCGTCGGGGACCAATTCACCCCTCCACTTT. Its translation: CATSSSGTNSPLHF.

The V gene is TRBV5-1, the J gene TRBJ2-2, with D possibly matching TRBD2 (5 bases). The ends were cut back, 0 bases at V and 4 bases at J, with 10 bases in the middle. Per the germline V gene, CDR1 is SGHRS and CDR2 is YFSETQ. The CDR3 is 15 residues long. This CDR3 is CASSLETRGTGELFF. CDR3 nucleotides: TGCGCCAGCAGCTTGGAAACCCGGGGCACCGGGGAGCTGTTTTTT.

The chain uses TRBV6-1 and TRBJ2-7, with 10 bases identical to TRBD2. CDR1 and CDR2 from the germline V gene are MNHNS and SASEGT. CDR3 size: 15 residues. Trimming took 2 bases from V and 2 from J; bases not matched to a gene: 3. The CDR3 spells CASSELAGVAYEQYF. In nucleotides, the CDR3 is TGTGCCAGCAGTGAACTAGCGGGGGTTGCCTACGAGCAGTACTTC.

A few counts support this clone. The chain links TRBV28 to TRBJ2-1; 13 positions agree with TRBD2. Germline CDR1 reads MDHEN; CDR2 reads SYDVKM. The CDR3 loop spans 17 amino acids. The CDR3 DNA sequence: TGTGTCTCGACTAGCGGGGGGACCTTAAGCTCCTACAATGAGCAGTTCTTC. Its protein product is CVSTSGGTLSSYNEQFF.

A single count supports this clone. V usage is TRBV29-1 and J usage is TRBJ2-3; no reliable D call. Trimming removed 3 bases at V and 0 bases at J, with 7 bases between. This CDR3 region has 13 residues. CDR1 and CDR2 from the germline V gene are SQVTM and ANQGSEA. This CDR3 is CSVDRGSTDTQYF. The CDR3 DNA is TGCAGCGTTGATCGCGGAAGCACAGATACGCAGTATTTT.

The V call is TRBV7-8, the J call TRBJ2-1; D perhaps matches TRBD1 (6 bases). The V gene lost 2 bases and the J gene lost 3 bases, with 11 bases spanning the gap. Germline assignment: CDR1 SGHVS and CDR2 FQNEAQ. The CDR3 extends over 15 amino acids. Written as DNA, the CDR3 is TGTGCCAGCAGCTTAAATCCGGACAGCTACAATGAGCAGTTCTTC. The encoded protein is CASSLNPDSYNEQFF.

V usage is TRBV27 and J usage is TRBJ1-1, with 7 bases lining up with TRBD1. Germline-derived CDR1 and CDR2 are MNHEY and SMNVEV (reference sequence). With 6 bases clipped from V and 0 bases from J, the junction kept 10 bases outside the gene matches. The CDR3 extends over 16 amino acids. CDR3 in DNA: TGTGCCAGCAGCTGGGGGGACAGACTTTTGAACACTGAAGCTTTCTTT. Its translation is CASSWGDRLLNTEAFF.

In this sample, this clone turned up once. This chain links TRBV5-1 with TRBJ1-6; D gene ambiguous. V shed 2 bases and J shed 7 bases, with 7 bases lying between them. The germline V gene has CDR1 SGHRS and CDR2 YFSETQ. The CDR3 totals 13 residues. The CDR3 protein is CASSFTGNSPLHF. Written as DNA, the CDR3 is TGCGCCAGCAGCTTCACCGGGAATTCACCCCTCCACTTT.

The chain links TRBV7-9 to TRBJ1-1; D uncertain. Germline CDR1 reads SEHNR; CDR2 reads FQNEAQ (reference sequence). This CDR3 comprises 12 residues. Trimming took 3 bases from V and 11 from J, leaving 13 bases between them. The CDR3 spells CASSLTVDGAFF. The CDR3 nucleotides are TGTGCCAGCAGCTTGACCGTGGATGGTGCTTTCTTT.

The chain recombines TRBV7-2 with TRBJ2-1; 9 positions agree with TRBD2. Germline CDR1 SGHTA, CDR2 FQGNSA. After removal of 5 bases from V and 7 bases from J, the junction contained 12 bases not matched to a gene. The length of the CDR3 is 16 residues. This chain's CDR3 is CASSRGGGDIQNEQFF. In DNA, the CDR3 is TGTGCCAGCAGCCGCGGCGGGGGGGATATACAAAATGAGCAGTTCTTC.

The rearrangement links TRBV7-8 to TRBJ1-5; D not certain. The CDR3 loop spans 14 amino acids. With 5 bases removed from V and 9 bases from J, the gap between germline ends came to 17 bases. Germline assignment: CDR1 SGHVS and CDR2 FQNEAQ. The DNA for the CDR3 is TGTGCCAGCAGCCCAGGACGGAGTTCTCTGCCCCAGCATTTT. Amino acids: CASSPGRSSLPQHF. Looking up the rest from reference TRBV7-8 and TRBJ1-5 gives the full variable domain: GAGVSQSPRYKVAKRGQDVALRCDPISGHVSLFWYQQALGQGPEFLTYFQNEAQLDKSGLPSDRFFAERPEGSVSTLKIQRTQQEDSAVYLCASSPGRSSLPQHFGDGTRLSIL.

This clone was observed a handful of times. The chain has TRBV27 and TRBJ1-2; 8 bases map to TRBD1. Germline loops: CDR1 MNHEY, CDR2 SMNVEV (reference sequence). The CDR3 is 16 amino acids. After removal of 8 bases from V and 3 bases from J, the junction contained 14 bases not matched to a gene. CDR3 protein: CASRKILATGDYGYTF. DNA of the CDR3: TGTGCCAGCCGGAAAATCCTTGCGACAGGGGACTATGGCTACACCTTC.

The gene calls are TRBV6-5 and TRBJ1-2; D uncertain. Trimming cost V 6 bases and J 2 bases, with 13 bases left between them. The length of the CDR3 is 14 residues. Germline V lookup: CDR1 MNHEY, CDR2 SVGAGI. CDR3: CASRSRPTNYGYTF. CDR3 coding DNA: TGTGCCAGCAGAAGCCGCCCTACCAACTATGGCTACACCTTC.

The V and J genes are TRBV9 and TRBJ2-1; 8 bases are shared with TRBD1. The CDR3 loop spans 16 amino acids. J lost 7 bases, V lost 2 bases, and 11 bases had no gene match. Germline values: CDR1 SGDLS, CDR2 YYNGEE. CDR3 in amino acids: CASSVQGAIGGNEQFF. The CDR3 nucleotides are TGTGCCAGCAGCGTGCAGGGGGCGATAGGTGGAAATGAGCAGTTCTTC.

The chain couples TRBV19 to TRBJ1-1, with 8 bases identical to TRBD1. Germline V gives CDR1 LNHDA, CDR2 SQIVND (reference sequence). This CDR3 contains 13 residues. J lost 4 bases, V lost 10 bases, and 8 bases had no gene match. DNA of the CDR3: TGTGCCACCAAGACAGGGGAGGTCACTGAAGCTTTCTTT. This translates into CATKTGEVTEAFF.

V and J are TRBV29-1 and TRBJ2-3, with D uncertain. CDR1 and CDR2 (germline): SQVTM, ANQGSEA. The V end lost 6 bases, the J end lost 5 bases, and 12 bases lay between the germline ends. The CDR3 is 12 amino acids. The CDR3 sequence: CSVNTPGDTQYF. The CDR3 coding sequence is TGCAGCGTCAATACACCAGGAGATACGCAGTATTTT.

This chain connects TRBV9 to TRBJ1-4; no clear D. V was trimmed by 4 bases and J by 0 bases, leaving 7 bases between them. Germline values: CDR1 SGDLS, CDR2 YYNGEE. The CDR3 extends over 14 amino acids. CDR3 sequence (DNA): TGTGCCAGCAGCACGTGGGCAACTAATGAAAAACTGTTTTTT. As protein: CASSTWATNEKLFF.

This chain uses TRBV28 with TRBJ2-1; 9 bases are shared with TRBD1. The CDR3 has 13 amino acids. The germline gives CDR1 MDHEN, CDR2 SYDVKM. Unmatched junction bases numbered 9, after V lost 3 bases and J lost 15 bases. CDR3 residues: CASSFWGDRESFF. CDR3 coding DNA: TGTGCCAGCAGTTTTTGGGGGGACAGGGAATCGTTCTTC.

The chain employs TRBV7-2 and TRBJ1-2, with no clear D. Trimming stripped 3 bases from V and 0 bases from J, with 8 bases between. CDR3 length: 14 amino acids. Germline CDR1 and CDR2: SGHTA and FQGNSA. Here the CDR3 DNA reads TGTGCCAGCAGCTTGGCCCGCTCTAACTATGGCTACACCTTC. Protein sequence: CASSLARSNYGYTF. Full variable domain (rest looked up from reference TRBV7-2 and TRBJ1-2): GAGVSQSPSNKVTEKGKDVELRCDPISGHTALYWYRQSLGQGLEFLIYFQGNSAPDKSGLPSDRFSAERTGGSVSTLTIQRTQQEDSAVYLCASSLARSNYGYTFGSGTRLTVV.

The V gene is TRBV5-4, the J gene TRBJ2-7; 10 bases match TRBD2. The junction had 3 bases not matched to a gene; V was cut back by 0 bases and J by 0 bases. The CDR3 loop spans 16 amino acids. Germline V gene lookup returns CDR1 SGHNT and CDR2 YYREEE (reference sequence). The CDR3 reads CASSLGSGGTSYEQYF. In nucleotides, the CDR3 is TGTGCCAGCAGCTTGGGTAGCGGGGGGACCTCCTACGAGCAGTACTTC.

The rearrangement joins TRBV7-3 to TRBJ1-1, with a possible D match to TRBD1 (6 bases). The CDR3 has 15 residues. V lost 1 base and J 4 bases, leaving 13 bases between the germline ends. Germline CDR1 and CDR2: SGHTA and FQGTGA. For the CDR3, the DNA is TGTGCCAGCAGCTTAATGGCAGGGGCATTCACTGAAGCTTTCTTT. Its protein is CASSLMAGAFTEAFF.

J is TRBJ1-2 and V is TRBV9; D uncertain. In germline, CDR1 is SGDLS, CDR2 YYNGEE. This CDR3 is built from 15 residues. Trimming took off 0 bases at V and 5 bases at J, with 14 bases between the two ends. CDR3 residues: CASSVGPGLQYGYTF. The CDR3 DNA sequence: TGTGCCAGCAGCGTAGGCCCGGGTTTACAATATGGCTACACCTTC.

The rearrangement links TRBV5-5 to TRBJ1-2, with D perhaps matching TRBD1 (5 bases). This CDR3 is 14 amino acids long. V dropped 4 bases and J dropped 5 bases, with 15 bases sitting between them. Germline V gives CDR1 SGHKS, CDR2 YYEKEE (reference sequence). In DNA form, the CDR3 reads TGTGCCAGCAGCCGGGGGAAGGACACGTATGGCTACACCTTC. Translating it yields CASSRGKDTYGYTF.